This TCR beta chain was identified in a study of blood T cell repertoires in COVID-19. Study context: Sites across the United States, Italy and Spain contributed samples from acute and convalescent COVID-19. PBMCs, B-cell-depleted T cells, or T cells were the source of the cDNA or gDNA that made up the material.

In the authors' methods: Nucleated cell number was recorded as an estimate derived from reference gene primer amplification. Clones were read by immunoSEQ multiplex PCR, and TCRdb kept only the in-frame ones, dropping some. The DNA gave D and trimming, while V, J and clone size come from that table. The repertoire consists of tens of thousands of clones, with 82% occurring once and the leading ten covering about 16%. This CDR3 has 18 amino acids. Germline V gene sequence: CDR1 LGHNA, CDR2 YNFKEQ. Trimming shortened V by 0 bases and J by 0 bases, and 15 bases separated the two germline ends. The sequence came from a man of 80 years or more with active COVID-19. The chain uses TRBV4-2 and TRBJ1-5; D call uncertain. The sequenced material came from peripheral blood. CDR3 loop: CASSQDLWPGSSNQPQHF. The CDR3 DNA sequence: TGTGCCAGCAGCCAAGATCTATGGCCGGGTAGTAGCAATCAGCCCCAGCATTTT.